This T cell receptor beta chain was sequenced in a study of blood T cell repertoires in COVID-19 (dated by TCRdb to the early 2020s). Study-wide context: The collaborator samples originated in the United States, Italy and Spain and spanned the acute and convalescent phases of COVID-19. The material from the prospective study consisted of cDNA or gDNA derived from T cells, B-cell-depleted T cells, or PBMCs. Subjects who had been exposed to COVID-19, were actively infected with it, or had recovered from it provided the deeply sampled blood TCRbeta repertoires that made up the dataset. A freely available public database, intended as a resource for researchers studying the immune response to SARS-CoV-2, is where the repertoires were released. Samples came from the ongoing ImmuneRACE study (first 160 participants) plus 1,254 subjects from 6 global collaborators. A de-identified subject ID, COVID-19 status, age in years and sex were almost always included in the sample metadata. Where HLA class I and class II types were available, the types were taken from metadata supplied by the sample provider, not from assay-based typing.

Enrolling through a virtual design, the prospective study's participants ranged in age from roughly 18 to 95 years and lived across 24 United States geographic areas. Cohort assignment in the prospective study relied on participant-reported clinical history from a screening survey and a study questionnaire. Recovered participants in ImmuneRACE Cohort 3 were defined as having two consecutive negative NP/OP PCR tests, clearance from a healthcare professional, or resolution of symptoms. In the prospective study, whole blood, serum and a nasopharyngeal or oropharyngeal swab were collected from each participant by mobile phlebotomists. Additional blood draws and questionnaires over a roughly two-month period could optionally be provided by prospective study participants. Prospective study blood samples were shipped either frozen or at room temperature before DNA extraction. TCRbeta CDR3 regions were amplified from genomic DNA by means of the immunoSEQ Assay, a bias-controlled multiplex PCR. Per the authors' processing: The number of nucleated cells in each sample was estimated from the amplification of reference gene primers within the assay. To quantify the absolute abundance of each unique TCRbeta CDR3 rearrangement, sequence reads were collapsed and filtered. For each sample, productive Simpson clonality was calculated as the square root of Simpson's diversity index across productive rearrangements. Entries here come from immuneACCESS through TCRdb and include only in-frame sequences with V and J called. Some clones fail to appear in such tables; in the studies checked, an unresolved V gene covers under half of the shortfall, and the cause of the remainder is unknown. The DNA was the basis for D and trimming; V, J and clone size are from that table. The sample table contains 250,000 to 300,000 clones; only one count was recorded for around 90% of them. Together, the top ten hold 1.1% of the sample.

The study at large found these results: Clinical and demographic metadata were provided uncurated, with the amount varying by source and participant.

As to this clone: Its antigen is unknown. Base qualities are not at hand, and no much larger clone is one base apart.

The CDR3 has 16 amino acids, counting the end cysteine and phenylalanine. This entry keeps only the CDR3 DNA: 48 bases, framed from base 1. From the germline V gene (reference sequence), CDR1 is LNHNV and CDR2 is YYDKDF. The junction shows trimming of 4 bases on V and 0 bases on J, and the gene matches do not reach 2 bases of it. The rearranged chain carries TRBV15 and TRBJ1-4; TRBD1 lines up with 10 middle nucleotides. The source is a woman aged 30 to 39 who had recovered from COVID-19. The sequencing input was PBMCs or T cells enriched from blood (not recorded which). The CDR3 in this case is CATSTGTGATNEKLFF. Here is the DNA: TGTGCCACCAGCACTGGGACAGGGGCAACTAATGAAAAACTGTTTTTT.